The entry below describes one T cell receptor beta chain. Its antigen remains unknown. This CDR3 spans 14 amino acids. Trimming removed 3 bases from V and 1 base from J, with 9 bases in between. CDR1 is SGHRS and CDR2 is YFSETQ in the germline V gene. This specimen belongs to a study of regulatory T cells. Findings of the study overall: Compared with autologous conventional CD4+ cells and control regulatory cells, CD3G-deficient regulatory T cells showed reduced diversity.

The PCR used 52 TRBV and 13 TRBJ primers. TCRdb's table, derived via immunoSEQ multiplex PCR, lists solely in-frame clones and lacks some. The sample has fewer than 2,500 clones; approximately 90% are singletons. Source material: CD4+ Tregs sorted from blood. The rearrangement links TRBV5-1 to TRBJ2-3; perhaps D is TRBD1 or TRBD2 (6 bases each). The sequence was obtained from a child aged 5-17 years with CD3G deficiency. This chain's CDR3 is CASSWGARTDTQYF. The CDR3 bases are TGCGCCAGCAGCTGGGGGGCCCGCACAGATACGCAGTATTTT.